The sequence of this TCR beta chain was determined in a study of regulatory T cells in long-lasting Graves disease. Study outcomes and limitations: Possibly, accuracy suffered from the small sample size.

This CDR3 comprises 13 residues. The germline V and J ends were trimmed by 4 bases and 0 bases, with 10 bases remaining between them. Germline V lookup: CDR1 GTSNPN, CDR2 SVGIG (reference sequence). Time point given: newly diagnosed GD, antithyroid drugs for less than 3 months. Making the TCR library involved RNA that had been extracted from PBMCs. Researchers made TCR beta libraries by using iRepertoire HTBI primers and running Arm-PCR on CDR3 regions. TCRdb re-derived calls from the multiplex PCR reads in MiXCR, one entry per CDR3 protein. This table has approximately 400,000 distinct CDR3 sequences, about 15% appearing once. This clonotype has a count of ten or more. Antigen specificity is unknown. This sample also belongs to another study, concerning T cells in Graves' hyperthyroidism and ophthalmopathy. That study adds: A set of HTBI primers served as the primers for a first-round RT-PCR of the TCR CDR3.

This sequence originates from a young woman with Graves disease. The input for sequencing was peripheral blood mononuclear cells (PBMCs), taken at new diagnosis, from a patient treated with antithyroid drugs. The V and J genes are TRBV30 and TRBJ2-7; no clear D gene. As DNA, the CDR3 is TGTGCCTGGAAGAGGTTGGACTCCTACGAGCAGTACTTC. It codes for CAWKRLDSYEQYF.